The T cell receptor (beta chain) under discussion was sequenced for a study of T cell responses to AZD1222 COVID-19 vaccine. A note on this clone: Its antigen is not known.

This CDR3 spans 14 amino acids. Trimming removed 6 bases from V and 3 bases from J; junction bases left unmatched: 2. The germline V gene has CDR1 MDHEN and CDR2 SYDVKM. Sequencing was performed with immunoSEQ multiplex PCR; in TCRdb, only in-frame clones are kept and a portion is missing. The table records 80,000 to 95,000 clones, 92% of them present only once. Points from the study as a whole: White British people made up most donors, females outnumbered males, and clonal diversity was possibly underestimated. An increase in Spike-specific TCR breadth and depth was observed after two AZD1222 doses. It was only a handful of AZD1222 recipients who were seropositive at baseline.

The chain recombines TRBV28 with TRBJ1-2; 12 bases agree with TRBD1. The TCR originated in an adult in good health. Sequenced here: peripheral blood, sampled on day 0 of AZD1222 vaccination. CDR3 sequence (DNA): TGTGCCAGCAGGGGGACAGGGGGCCACTATGGCTACACCTTC. Encoded protein: CASRGTGGHYGYTF.